This is a list of T cell receptor beta chains from one sample in a study of T cell repertoires in cytomegalovirus infection. TCRdb recomputed calls from the reads with MiXCR, one row per CDR3 protein. Here the sample spans around 630,000 distinct CDR3 sequences, about 24% being singletons. Source material: CD8+ T cells from PBMCs. All receptors come from a human donor in good health (CMV status not recorded). Some clones in this sample may be carry-over from other donors' samples. CDR3s include the opening cysteine and the closing phenylalanine or tryptophan. The D gene is left open where the match is weak. Expanded clones are given a class, and other clones once, few, many or no size at all.

d_gene: -; v_gene: TRBV7-6; abundance: many; j_gene: TRBJ1-1; CDR3aa: CASSPSGQGTEAFF; CDR3nt: TGTGCCAGCAGCCCCAGCGGGCAAGGAACTGAAGCTTTCTTT
d_gene: -; v_gene: TRBV10-3; abundance: few; j_gene: TRBJ2-2; CDR3aa: CAIRIGTSNELFF; CDR3nt: TGTGCCATCCGAATCGGGACGTCGAACGAGCTGTTTTTT
d_gene: -; v_gene: TRBV2; abundance: many; j_gene: TRBJ2-2; CDR3aa: CASSEAPPGDWTGELFF; CDR3nt: TGTGCCAGCAGTGAAGCTCCCCCGGGGGATTGGACCGGGGAGCTGTTTTTT
d_gene: TRBD1; v_gene: TRBV7-8; abundance: many; j_gene: TRBJ2-7; CDR3aa: CASRPLVGQGPYEQYF; CDR3nt: TGTGCCAGCAGGCCGCTCGTGGGACAGGGCCCCTACGAGCAGTACTTC
d_gene: TRBD1; v_gene: TRBV28; abundance: -; j_gene: TRBJ1-1; CDR3aa: CASGDLGLAGQGMNTEAFF; CDR3nt: TGTGCCAGCGGGGACCTAGGGTTGGCGGGACAGGGTATGAACACTGAAGCTTTCTTT
d_gene: -; v_gene: TRBV6-6; abundance: -; j_gene: TRBJ2-2; CDR3aa: CASEGGGTPGELFF; CDR3nt: TGTGCCAGCGAAGGGGGGGGGACCCCCGGGGAGCTGTTTTTT
d_gene: -; v_gene: TRBV28; abundance: -; j_gene: TRBJ1-6; CDR3aa: CASSLYEGSPNSPLHF; CDR3nt: TGTGCCAGCAGTTTATATGAGGGTAGCCCAAATTCACCCCTCCACTTT
d_gene: TRBD1; v_gene: TRBV4-1; abundance: few; j_gene: TRBJ2-1; CDR3aa: CASSGPGQGFYEQFF; CDR3nt: TGCGCCAGCAGCGGCCCGGGACAGGGCTTCTATGAGCAGTTCTTC
d_gene: -; v_gene: TRBV6-1; abundance: many; j_gene: TRBJ1-1; CDR3aa: CASRTRAGVAEAFF; CDR3nt: TGTGCCAGCAGGACCAGGGCAGGGGTGGCTGAAGCTTTCTTT
d_gene: -; v_gene: TRBV19; abundance: few; j_gene: TRBJ1-5; CDR3aa: CASNLGGNLNQPQHF; CDR3nt: TGTGCCAGTAACCTAGGTGGGAATTTGAATCAGCCCCAGCATTTT
d_gene: TRBD2; v_gene: TRBV6-5; abundance: few; j_gene: TRBJ2-1; CDR3aa: CASSYARGGRNEQFF; CDR3nt: TGTGCCAGCAGTTACGCGCGCGGGGGGCGCAATGAGCAGTTCTTC
d_gene: -; v_gene: TRBV5-1; abundance: few; j_gene: TRBJ1-1; CDR3aa: CASQGQNTEAFF; CDR3nt: TGCGCCAGTCAGGGACAAAACACTGAAGCTTTCTTT
d_gene: -; v_gene: TRBV7-8; abundance: -; j_gene: TRBJ2-1; CDR3aa: CASSYLKGDEQFF; CDR3nt: TGTGCCAGCAGCTATTTGAAGGGTGATGAGCAGTTCTTC
d_gene: -; v_gene: TRBV5-5; abundance: few; j_gene: TRBJ1-1; CDR3aa: CASSLTQKPIGTLNTEAFF; CDR3nt: TGTGCCAGCAGCTTGACCCAAAAACCGATCGGGACACTGAACACTGAAGCTTTCTTT
d_gene: -; v_gene: TRBV12-3/TRBV12-4; abundance: many; j_gene: TRBJ2-1; CDR3aa: CASSLIGRVYSYNEQFF; CDR3nt: TGTGCCAGCAGTTTAATCGGAAGGGTTTACTCCTACAATGAGCAGTTCTTC
d_gene: TRBD2; v_gene: TRBV6-6; abundance: -; j_gene: TRBJ2-5; CDR3aa: CASTQLAEYQETQYF; CDR3nt: TGTGCCAGCACCCAACTAGCGGAGTACCAAGAGACCCAGTACTTC
d_gene: TRBD1; v_gene: TRBV28; abundance: few; j_gene: TRBJ2-2; CDR3aa: CASSIGTGVLNTGELFF; CDR3nt: TGTGCCAGCAGTATAGGGACAGGAGTTTTGAACACCGGGGAGCTGTTTTTT
d_gene: -; v_gene: TRBV29-1; abundance: few; j_gene: TRBJ2-2; CDR3aa: CSGEGDTGELFF; CDR3nt: TGCAGCGGGGAGGGGGACACCGGGGAGCTGTTTTTT
d_gene: -; v_gene: TRBV19; abundance: -; j_gene: TRBJ1-1; CDR3aa: CASSIRDANTEAFF; CDR3nt: TGTGCCAGTAGTATTAGGGATGCGAACACTGAAGCTTTCTTT
d_gene: -; v_gene: TRBV12-3/TRBV12-4; abundance: -; j_gene: TRBJ2-7; CDR3aa: CASSLSRTTEQYF; CDR3nt: TGTGCCAGCAGTTTAAGTCGGACAACCGAGCAGTACTTC
d_gene: -; v_gene: TRBV28; abundance: many; j_gene: TRBJ2-2; CDR3aa: CASSLELKTYTGELFF; CDR3nt: TGTGCCAGCAGTTTAGAACTTAAGACATACACCGGGGAGCTGTTTTTT
d_gene: -; v_gene: TRBV29-1; abundance: -; j_gene: TRBJ1-1; CDR3aa: CSAQLGMNTEAFF; CDR3nt: TGCAGCGCCCAACTAGGGATGAACACTGAAGCTTTCTTT
d_gene: -; v_gene: TRBV7-8; abundance: many; j_gene: TRBJ1-1; CDR3aa: CASSLLTATEAFF; CDR3nt: TGTGCCAGCAGCTTGCTCACAGCCACTGAAGCTTTCTTT
d_gene: TRBD1; v_gene: TRBV7-2; abundance: few; j_gene: TRBJ2-7; CDR3aa: CASSSIDRGRPLYEQYF; CDR3nt: TGTGCCAGCAGCTCTATTGACAGGGGACGTCCCCTCTACGAGCAGTACTTC
d_gene: -; v_gene: TRBV29-1; abundance: few; j_gene: TRBJ2-1; CDR3aa: CSVDDKYNEQFF; CDR3nt: TGCAGCGTTGACGACAAATACAATGAGCAGTTCTTC
d_gene: TRBD1; v_gene: TRBV6-2/TRBV6-3; abundance: few; j_gene: TRBJ2-1; CDR3aa: CASSRDRAPNEQFF; CDR3nt: TGTGCCAGCAGCCGGGACAGGGCCCCCAATGAGCAGTTCTTC
d_gene: TRBD2; v_gene: TRBV27; abundance: -; j_gene: TRBJ2-5; CDR3aa: CASSLNGGGIQETQYF; CDR3nt: TGTGCCAGCAGTTTAAACGGGGGGGGAATCCAAGAGACCCAGTACTTC
d_gene: TRBD2; v_gene: TRBV6-5; abundance: -; j_gene: TRBJ2-2; CDR3aa: CASSYGGLRGGAHGELFF; CDR3nt: TGTGCCAGCAGTTACGGGGGCCTTCGCGGGGGGGCCCACGGGGAGCTGTTTTTT
d_gene: -; v_gene: TRBV7-2; abundance: many; j_gene: TRBJ1-2; CDR3aa: CASLRQEGYGYTF; CDR3nt: TGTGCCAGCTTAAGACAGGAGGGCTATGGCTACACCTTC